This record looks at one T cell receptor (beta chain) sequence and its context. Its antigen is undetermined. UMIs that had a 6-nucleotide sample barcode were put in using template switching. Reanalyzing the 5' RACE reads, TCRdb keeps one entry per CDR3 protein, without DNA. The sample spans approximately 400,000 distinct CDR3 sequences; the ten largest clones claim approximately 2.3%. The data originate from a study of monozygotic twins with inflammatory bowel disease. General study results and limits: Other individuals had fewer clonotypes in common with IBD patients than with healthy twins, especially with disease activity. Varying immunosuppressive regimens may have increased patient repertoire variability.

The CDR3 sequence is 18 residues long. The germline CDR1 and CDR2 sequences are KGHDR and SFDVKD. The J gene is TRBJ2-1, the V gene TRBV24-1; TCRdb's assignment of TRBD2 cannot be checked, as there is no DNA. The source material was blood. This TCR derives from a human donor with ulcerative colitis or Crohn's disease, or a healthy co-twin of an affected twin (not recorded which). CDR3 region: CATSDDNQSGRAKNEQFF.